This TCR beta chain is drawn from a study of CD8 T cell repertoires and HIV-1 epitope variants. In the study overall: Epitopes were three Gag families plus Nef HW9 and YT9.

Sequencing used immunoSEQ multiplex PCR; TCRdb keeps in-frame clones, though not all of them. This sample has some 100,000 clones; 60% to 80% occur once, and the top ten carry 20% to 30%. The germline V gene encodes CDR1 LGHNA and CDR2 YNFKEQ. V gave up 4 bases and J gave up 6 bases, with 13 bases separating them. This CDR3 is 14 amino acids long. The chain joins TRBV4-2 to TRBJ2-1; TRBD2 might be the D (5 bases). The receptor's source is a male donor with HIV. Material for sequencing was uncultured baseline CD8+ T cells from peripheral blood mononuclear cells (PBMCs). The CDR3 DNA reads TGTGCCAGCAGCCGCCAGAAGGCGGGCAATGAGCAGTTCTTC. Translation: CASSRQKAGNEQFF.